One and the same sample provided the 21 T cell receptor beta chains below, sequenced in a study of TIL therapy for anti-PD-1-resistant metastatic lung cancer. Time point meaning: pre-treatment sample, taken before nivolumab and TIL therapy. Tumor tissue came from excised metastases, mostly pleural nodules or supraclavicular lymph nodes. This was the immunoSEQ v3 assay. Produced via immunoSEQ multiplex PCR; TCRdb's table is partial and in-frame only. The repertoire holds roughly 26,000 clones, with 72% as singletons. Sequenced material: tumor tissue, taken at baseline. Every receptor here comes from a person aged 25-85 years with non-small cell lung cancer.

The table lists this clone with a count of one. V gene TRBV27 combines with J gene TRBJ1-4; tentatively, D is TRBD1 (6 bases). This CDR3 spans 16 amino acids. From germline, CDR1 is MNHEY and CDR2 SMNVEV (reference sequence). Trimming removed 1 base from V and 10 bases from J, with 19 bases in between. CDR3 loop: CASSLLFGGGLGKLFF. CDR3 sequence (DNA): TGTGCCAGCAGTTTATTATTCGGAGGGGGGCTTGGAAAACTGTTTTTT.

This chain connects TRBV5-4 to TRBJ2-3, with TRBD2 as a possible D gene (5 bases). The V and J ends lost 2 bases and 0 bases respectively, with 10 bases between them. The CDR3 covers 15 residues. The germline gives CDR1 SGHNT, CDR2 YYREEE (reference sequence). The CDR3 region is CASSLRWTSTDTQYF. The DNA of the CDR3 is TGTGCCAGCAGCTTAAGGTGGACTAGCACAGATACGCAGTATTTT.

The chain uses TRBV5-6 and TRBJ2-5; maybe TRBD1 (6 bases). The length of the CDR3 is 13 residues. Between the trimmed V and J ends, which lost 5 bases and 4 bases, there was a span of 12 bases. In germline, CDR1 is SGHDT, CDR2 YYEEEE. The CDR3 sequence is CASSRGRGETQYF. In nucleotides, the CDR3 is TGTGCCAGCAGTAGGGGCAGGGGAGAGACCCAGTACTTC.

As regards this clone: One end of the junction does not line up with germline, which may come from a read error. The chain joins TRBV6-5 to TRBJ1-4; a weak D match, TRBD1 (5 bases). The CDR3 extends over 11 amino acids. Per germline, CDR1 MNHEY and CDR2 SVGAGI. Written as DNA, the CDR3 is TGCGCCGTCGGGGGGGGTGAAAAACTGTTTTTT. Protein sequence: CAVGGGEKLFF.

As DNA, the CDR3 is TGTGCCAGCAGCTCTGACAGGGGTACAGATACGCAGTATTTT. Residues: CASSSDRGTDTQYF. The chain has TRBV5-8 and TRBJ2-3, with 8 nucleotides matching TRBD1. CDR1 SGHTS and CDR2 YDEGEE come from the germline V gene. J was trimmed by 3 bases and V by 3 bases; bases with no gene match: 3. CDR3 size: 14 residues. Supplemented by reference TRBV5-8 and TRBJ2-3, the full variable domain reads EAGVTQSPTHLIKTRGQQATLRCSPISGHTSVYWYQQALGLGLQFLLWYDEGEERNRGNFPPRFSGRQFPNYSSELNVNALELEDSALYLCASSSDRGTDTQYFGPGTRLTVL.

The chain links TRBV19 to TRBJ2-3; the D call may be TRBD1 or TRBD2 (5 bases each). This CDR3 has 13 residues. V was pared by 5 bases and J by 4 bases, with 10 bases between. CDR1 and CDR2 (germline): LNHDA, SQIVND (reference sequence). The CDR3 nucleotides read TGTGCCAGTAGTGAGGGGTATCCAGATACGCAGTATTTT. Amino acid sequence: CASSEGYPDTQYF.

This chain joins TRBV5-4 and TRBJ1-1, with a tentative D call TRBD1 (6 bases). The CDR3 has 19 amino acids. Looked up from germline, CDR1 is SGHNT and CDR2 is YYREEE (reference sequence). V was clipped by 2 bases and J by 3 bases, with 26 bases between them. The CDR3 region is CASSFGRVYLRGMDTEAFF. Here the CDR3 DNA reads TGTGCCAGCAGCTTTGGGCGGGTGTACTTAAGGGGGATGGACACTGAAGCTTTCTTT.

The V and J genes are TRBV6-1 and TRBJ2-5; TRBD1 matches 11 bases. There are 15 residues in the CDR3. In germline, CDR1 is MNHNS, CDR2 SASEGT. Trimming cost V 4 bases and J 2 bases; bases outside gene matches: 3. CDR3 sequence reads: CASSGWDRGQETQYF. DNA of the CDR3: TGTGCCAGCAGTGGATGGGACAGGGGGCAAGAGACCCAGTACTTC.

The chain recombines TRBV19 with TRBJ1-1; unclear D gene. Germline V gene data show CDR1 as LNHDA and CDR2 as SQIVND (reference sequence). V lost 5 bases and J lost 6, with 13 bases in between. The CDR3 runs to 13 residues. CDR3 loop: CASSVGGVAEAFF. For the CDR3, the DNA is TGTGCCAGTAGTGTCGGTGGAGTGGCTGAAGCTTTCTTT.

A few counts support this clone. The rearrangement uses TRBV7-3 and TRBJ2-7; 8 bases match TRBD1. Germline V gene data show CDR1 as SGHTA and CDR2 as FQGTGA. Trimming at V came to 5 bases and at J to 2 bases, leaving 5 bases not matched to a gene. This CDR3 is built from 14 residues. The CDR3 is CASSATGGAYEQYF. The CDR3 nucleotides read TGTGCCAGCAGCGCTACAGGGGGTGCCTACGAGCAGTACTTC.

The chain couples TRBV7-3 to TRBJ2-1; 13 positions match TRBD2. Trimming took 6 bases from V and 9 from J; bases not matched to a gene: 8. This CDR3 is built from 15 residues. Germline V lookup: CDR1 SGHTA, CDR2 FQGTGA. This CDR3 is CASSLGLAGSAEQFF. For the CDR3, the DNA is TGTGCCAGCAGTCTGGGACTAGCGGGGTCAGCTGAGCAGTTCTTC.

This chain joins TRBV19 and TRBJ1-5; 7 bases align to TRBD1. In germline, CDR1 is LNHDA, CDR2 SQIVND (reference sequence). J lost 7 bases, V lost 6 bases, and 12 bases had no gene match. This CDR3 has 15 residues. The CDR3 is CASRHRGRGYQPQHF. CDR3 nucleotides: TGTGCCAGTAGACACAGGGGCCGCGGATACCAGCCCCAGCATTTT. Full variable domain (rest looked up from reference TRBV19 and TRBJ1-5): DGGITQSPKYLFRKEGQNVTLSCEQNLNHDAMYWYRQDPGQGLRLIYYSQIVNDFQKGDIAEGYSVSREKKESFPLTVTSAQKNPTAFYLCASRHRGRGYQPQHFGDGTRLSIL.

The chain recombines TRBV5-1 with TRBJ2-7, with TRBD2 as a possible D gene (6 bases). Trimming shortened V by 5 bases and J by 3 bases, and 18 bases separated the two germline ends. CDR3 length equals 15 residues. Per germline, CDR1 SGHRS and CDR2 YFSETQ. This chain's CDR3 is CASRGSTSANYEQYF. The CDR3 DNA sequence: TGCGCCAGCAGGGGGTCGACTAGTGCCAACTACGAGCAGTACTTC.

The V call is TRBV30, the J call TRBJ1-1; TRBD1 might be the D (6 bases). This CDR3 contains 17 residues. Germline values: CDR1 GTSNPN, CDR2 SVGIG (reference sequence). Trimming stripped 5 bases from V and 1 base from J, with 23 bases between. CDR3 residues: CAWPFGPGARRNTEAFF. DNA of the CDR3: TGTGCCTGGCCCTTCGGTCCAGGGGCACGAAGGAACACTGAAGCTTTCTTT.

V and J are TRBV7-9 and TRBJ2-7; perhaps TRBD1 as D (5 bases). Trimming left V 5 bases short and J 1 base short, with 21 bases between. Germline CDR1 and CDR2: SEHNR and FQNEAQ (reference sequence). The CDR3 loop spans 17 amino acids. The CDR3 here is CASSPPRDRLSSYEQYF. Written as DNA, the CDR3 is TGTGCCAGCAGCCCTCCCAGAGACAGATTAAGTTCCTACGAGCAGTACTTC. Using reference TRBV7-9 and TRBJ2-7 for the parts outside the CDR3, the full variable domain is DTGVSQNPRHKITKRGQNVTFRCDPISEHNRLYWYRQTLGQGPEFLTYFQNEAQLEKSRLLSDRFSAERPKGSFSTLEIQRTEQGDSAMYLCASSPPRDRLSSYEQYFGPGTRLTVT.

The chain has TRBV5-5 and TRBJ2-3; the D gene is possibly TRBD1 (6 bases). V was clipped by 3 bases and J by 3 bases, with 11 bases between them. The germline V gene encodes CDR1 SGHKS and CDR2 YYEKEE (reference sequence). The CDR3 covers 14 residues. The CDR3 DNA follows: TGTGCCAGCAGCTCGACGGACAGTACAGATACGCAGTATTTT. Protein sequence: CASSSTDSTDTQYF.

This chain uses TRBV6-1 with TRBJ2-1; 7 nucleotides line up with TRBD2. The trim removed 1 base at V and 0 bases at J, leaving 0 bases unmatched. CDR3 length equals 15 residues. In germline, CDR1 is MNHNS, CDR2 SASEGT. The CDR3 region is CASSEVAGSYNEQFF. CDR3 coding DNA: TGTGCCAGCAGTGAAGTAGCGGGCTCCTACAATGAGCAGTTCTTC.

This sequence joins TRBV10-3 and TRBJ2-5; 9 bases map to TRBD2. This CDR3 spans 13 amino acids. The germline gives CDR1 ENHRY, CDR2 SYGVKD. Trimming took 8 bases from V and 4 from J; bases not matched to a gene: 5. CDR3 sequence: CAIRGGGVETQYF. CDR3 nucleotides: TGTGCCATCCGGGGCGGGGGGGTAGAGACCCAGTACTTC.

V and J are TRBV12-2 and TRBJ2-2; the D call TRBD1 from the table was never checked on the DNA. TRBV12-2 is recorded as a pseudogene. The CDR3 consists of 16 residues. In DNA form, the CDR3 reads TGTGCAAGTCGCTGCCCAGGGACAGACGTTACCGGGGAGCTGTTTTTT. It is translated as CASRCPGTDVTGELFF.

The chain recombines TRBV5-1 with TRBJ1-3; no definite D call. Germline assignment: CDR1 SGHRS and CDR2 YFSETQ. V lost 0 bases to trimming and J lost 3 bases, with 10 bases between them. The CDR3 contains 15 residues. In DNA form, the CDR3 reads TGCGCCAGCAGCTTGGGCAGGTTAGTTGGAAACACCATATATTTT. Its protein product is CASSLGRLVGNTIYF.

The gene calls are TRBV25-1 and TRBJ2-2; 7 nucleotides align to TRBD1. Germline lookup yields CDR1 MGHDK and CDR2 SYGVNS. Trimming removed 6 bases from V and 3 bases from J; junction bases left unmatched: 7. CDR3 length equals 15 residues. The CDR3 bases are TGTGCCAGCAGAGCAGGGGGTTGGTACACCGGGGAGCTGTTTTTT. The encoded protein is CASRAGGWYTGELFF.